This TCR beta chain was recovered during a study of cytomegalovirus exposure and HLA in healthy donors. Of note for this clone: The antigen is unknown.

Whole-study results and caveats: Cytomegalovirus-associated TCR beta chains were listed, numbering 150 to 200. Some public TCRs appeared in many individuals, while most sequences were rare. Cytomegalovirus status was reportedly diagnosed by the classifier with high sensitivity and specificity.

Sequencing used immunoSEQ multiplex PCR; TCRdb keeps in-frame clones, though not all of them. The sample lists approximately 160,000 clones, around 96% seen once, with about 0.89% in the top ten. Germline V gene sequence: CDR1 SGHTA, CDR2 FQGNSA. Trimming cost V 5 bases and J 2 bases, with 12 bases left between them. The CDR3 consists of 14 residues. The clonotype comes from a woman between 18 and 29 years old in good health and CMV-seronegative. The chain has TRBV7-2 and TRBJ2-5, with D hard to call. Sequencing was carried out using PBMCs. The CDR3 loop reads CASSPTLTQETQYF. The CDR3 region has the DNA TGTGCCAGCAGCCCGACACTCACTCAAGAGACCCAGTACTTC.